Sequencing of this T cell receptor (beta chain) was carried out in a study of CD8+CD57+ T cells in acquired aplastic anemia (dated by TCRdb to the late 2010s). About the full investigation: Extracted DNA from sorted CD4+ and CD8+ cells averaged around 2.9 ug, ranging from about 0.17 to 27.4 ug. CD8+CD57+ expansion was defined as a frequency above the mean frequency observed in healthy subjects.

Genomic DNA was used as template for profiling of TCR beta VDJ combinations and CDR3 sequences. An Illumina HiSeq 2000 was the platform used for TCR repertoire sequencing. In the authors' own workflow: TRBV/TRBJ rearrangement plots, CDR3 size and DJ length profiles, and Simpson's diversity index were used to evaluate the repertoires. Whichever DNA sequence was most abundant in the deep sequencing data was defined as the immunodominant clone. CDR3 amino acid sequences were screened for sharing across subjects and were compared with published repertoires and the VDJdb database. In-frame beta chains were kept once TCRdb had trimmed the public reads at Q25 with fastp and called clones with MiXCR. CDR3 protein sequences are deduplicated, and each keeps its most common genes and DNA. TCRdb's processing, not the authors', yielded these V and J calls. This sample gives about 160,000 distinct CDR3 sequences in total; over 55% of them show up just once. The top ten clonotypes cover approximately 48% of the sample.

Expansion of CD8+CD57+ cells had been shown by flow cytometry in the patients chosen for sequencing. Severe acquired aplastic anemia was diagnosed in all patients according to International Study of Aplastic Anemia and Agranulocytosis and Camitta criteria. No therapy had been received by the patients at the time of blood sampling. In the study, sorted CD4+ and CD8+ blood T cells from patients with severe aplastic anemia and from healthy subjects underwent deep sequencing of TCR repertoires. Patients were enrolled in the USA under clinicaltrials.gov protocols 00001620, 01623167, 00001397, 00071045, 00081523 and 00961064. Ficoll-Paque density gradient centrifugation was used to isolate peripheral blood mononuclear cells. Before DNA extraction, CD4+ and CD8+ T cells were sorted by FACS or by magnetic beads. This clonotype was detected many times. Its binding antigen is unknown. Base-call qualities are not available, and no considerably larger clone is one nucleotide away.

What the study reported, not specific to this receptor: CD8+ Simpson's diversity did not differ significantly between patients and healthy controls (P=0.060). Around 28 CD8+ CDR3 sequences were found to be shared between patients and controls, but these sequences appeared to be highly expressed in patients and within the immunodominant clones of the patients.

CDR1 and CDR2, per the germline V gene (reference sequence), are SEHNR and FQNEAQ. The junction shows trimming of 1 base on V and 3 bases on J, and the gene matches do not reach 2 bases of it. Counted from cysteine to phenylalanine, this CDR3 has 15 amino acids. Of all the DNA, just the CDR3 is kept, 45 bases in frame from base 1. This receptor was identified in a human donor with aplastic anemia. In this chain, TRBV7-9 is recombined with TRBJ1-5, with 8 junctional bases fitting TRBD1. Sequenced sample: sorted CD4+, CD8+, or CD8+CD57+ T cells (not recorded which) from PBMCs. The bases are TGTGCCAGCAGCTTAGGCAGGGGGCTCAATCAGCCCCAGCATTTT. Its product reads: CASSLGRGLNQPQHF.